The 22 T cell receptor beta chains presented below share a single source sample, sequenced in a study of cytomegalovirus exposure and HLA in healthy donors. The primer mix had 60 Vbeta and 13 Jbeta primers. Sequenced by immunoSEQ multiplex PCR; TCRdb stores in-frame clones only, minus some. This table holds approximately 120,000 clones, around two thirds found once. The sample consisted of PBMCs. All receptors come from a human donor in good health.

This clone was detected a few times. The CDR3 protein is CASSLGEVGAYEQYF. The CDR3 coding sequence is TGCGCCAGCAGCTTGGGGGAGGTTGGCGCCTACGAGCAGTACTTC. The J gene is TRBJ2-7, the V gene TRBV5-1; TRBD2 might be the D (6 bases). CDR3 length: 15 amino acids. CDR1 and CDR2 from the germline V gene are SGHRS and YFSETQ. The V gene lost 0 bases and the J gene lost 2 bases, with 12 bases spanning the gap.

V gene TRBV7-2 combines with J gene TRBJ2-5, with D possibly being TRBD2 (5 bases). The end of the DNA aligns better with TRBJ2-7, so the J call may be wrong. Germline loops: CDR1 SGHTA, CDR2 FQGNSA. The CDR3 has 13 amino acids. Written as DNA, the CDR3 is TGTGCCAGCAGCTTTGAGCGGATCTACGAGCAGTACTTC. The encoded protein is CASSFERIYEQYF.

In regard to this clone: The same CDR3 arises from other DNA sequences in this sample as well. The chain recombines TRBV27 with TRBJ1-5; D is undetermined. The germline V and J ends were trimmed by 6 bases and 4 bases, with 13 bases remaining between them. Per germline, CDR1 MNHEY and CDR2 SMNVEV (reference sequence). This CDR3 is 14 amino acids long. CDR3 DNA: TGTGCCAGCAGCCCACCCGGAGGGAATCAGCCCCAGCATTTT. It codes for CASSPPGGNQPQHF.

The chain is built from TRBV5-4 and TRBJ1-1, with 8 bases matching TRBD1. CDR3 length: 12 residues. Germline CDR1 is SGHNT and CDR2 is YYREEE (reference sequence). J gave up 7 bases and V 4 bases, and 3 bases lay outside the gene matches. CDR3 sequence: CASSRTGIEAFF. CDR3 DNA: TGTGCCAGCAGCCGGACAGGGATTGAAGCTTTCTTT.

The V call is TRBV7-9, the J call TRBJ2-2, with D maybe TRBD1 (5 bases). This CDR3 region has 14 residues. Between the trimmed V and J ends, which lost 1 base and 2 bases, there was a span of 5 bases. Looked up from germline, CDR1 is SEHNR and CDR2 is FQNEAQ (reference sequence). This chain's CDR3 is CASSLGGNTGELFF. DNA for the CDR3: TGTGCCAGCAGCTTAGGGGGCAACACCGGGGAGCTGTTTTTT.

V usage is TRBV5-8 and J usage is TRBJ2-3; 9 nucleotides line up with TRBD1. J was trimmed by 3 bases and V by 5 bases; bases with no gene match: 4. Germline V gives CDR1 SGHTS, CDR2 YDEGEE. This CDR3 contains 14 residues. For the CDR3, the DNA is TGTGCCAGCAGACTACAGGGGGCAACAGATACGCAGTATTTT. Translated: CASRLQGATDTQYF. The full variable domain, completed using reference TRBV5-8 and TRBJ2-3, is EAGVTQSPTHLIKTRGQQATLRCSPISGHTSVYWYQQALGLGLQFLLWYDEGEERNRGNFPPRFSGRQFPNYSSELNVNALELEDSALYLCASRLQGATDTQYFGPGTRLTVL.

This chain connects TRBV5-5 to TRBJ2-4, with 7 bases identical to TRBD1. Germline V gene sequence: CDR1 SGHKS, CDR2 YYEKEE (reference sequence). The CDR3 consists of 18 residues. The trim removed 4 bases at V and 0 bases at J, leaving 13 bases unmatched. This chain's CDR3 is CASSALIRDRVAKNIQYF. The CDR3 DNA reads TGTGCCAGCAGCGCACTAATCCGGGACAGAGTAGCCAAAAACATTCAGTACTTC.

The chain is built from TRBV4-1 and TRBJ1-1; D gene unclear. Germline V gene lookup returns CDR1 MGHRA and CDR2 YSYEKL. This CDR3 contains 14 residues. V dropped 0 bases and J dropped 3 bases, with 8 bases sitting between them. As DNA, the CDR3 is TGCGCCAGCAGCCAAGAAGAGTCGTACACTGAAGCTTTCTTT. As protein: CASSQEESYTEAFF.

The V gene is TRBV9, the J gene TRBJ1-5, with TRBD1 matching over 7 bases. After removal of 4 bases from V and 6 bases from J, the junction contained 10 bases not matched to a gene. The CDR3 totals 15 residues. Germline-derived CDR1 and CDR2 are SGDLS and YYNGEE. The CDR3 DNA sequence: TGTGCCAGCAGCACCGCGGAGGGGGCGGGTCAGCCCCAGCATTTT. Translating it yields CASSTAEGAGQPQHF.

This clone was counted between two and nine times. The rearrangement links TRBV2 to TRBJ2-3; 9 positions match TRBD1. CDR3 size: 14 residues. V lost 6 bases to trimming and J lost 3 bases; unmatched junction nucleotides: 4. The germline CDR1 and CDR2 sequences are SNHLY and FYNNEI. CDR3: CASSADRGTDTQYF. DNA of the CDR3: TGTGCCAGCAGCGCGGACAGGGGTACAGATACGCAGTATTTT.

The V gene is TRBV7-9, the J gene TRBJ2-7; the D is unclear. V was clipped by 1 base and J by 2 bases, with 9 bases between them. The CDR3 runs to 14 residues. Per the germline V gene, CDR1 is SEHNR and CDR2 is FQNEAQ (reference sequence). The DNA for the CDR3 is TGTGCCAGCAGCTTAGACAACGGAGCCTACGAGCAGTACTTC. Protein sequence: CASSLDNGAYEQYF.

The chain couples TRBV27 to TRBJ2-2; D is possibly TRBD1 (5 bases). Germline V lookup: CDR1 MNHEY, CDR2 SMNVEV (reference sequence). This CDR3 spans 14 amino acids. V lost 4 bases and J 1 base, leaving 7 bases between the germline ends. In DNA, the CDR3 is TGTGCCAGCAGTTACGACAGGAACACCGGGGAGCTGTTTTTT. Translation: CASSYDRNTGELFF.

The chain is built from TRBV5-1 and TRBJ2-1, with 9 bases identical to TRBD2. The CDR3 is 16 residues long. CDR1 is SGHRS, CDR2 YFSETQ, per germline. V lost 3 bases to trimming and J lost 0 bases; unmatched junction nucleotides: 4. The CDR3 spells CASSSAGGSSYNEQFF. In DNA, the CDR3 is TGCGCCAGCAGCTCGGCGGGGGGGAGCTCCTACAATGAGCAGTTCTTC.

The chain uses TRBV2 and TRBJ2-1; D remains unclear. The V and J ends lost 7 bases and 0 bases respectively, with 13 bases between them. The germline V gene encodes CDR1 SNHLY and CDR2 FYNNEI. The CDR3 consists of 15 residues. CDR3 coding DNA: TGTGCCAGCAAACGAGAGGCTAGCTCCTACAATGAGCAGTTCTTC. Translation gives CASKREASSYNEQFF.

V gene TRBV2 combines with J gene TRBJ2-1; weak D call: TRBD2 (6 bases). The germline V gene encodes CDR1 SNHLY and CDR2 FYNNEI. Between the trimmed V and J ends, which lost 7 bases and 5 bases, there was a span of 21 bases. CDR3 length: 16 amino acids. The CDR3 loop is CASKVRYGGSDNEQFF. The DNA for the CDR3 is TGTGCCAGCAAGGTTCGATACGGGGGATCTGACAATGAGCAGTTCTTC.

This clone turned up a few times. This chain links TRBV5-4 with TRBJ2-1; the match to TRBD2 covers 7 bases. CDR3 length: 15 amino acids. Germline values: CDR1 SGHNT, CDR2 YYREEE (reference sequence). J gave up 7 bases and V 6 bases, and 13 bases lay outside the gene matches. CDR3 bases: TGTGCCAGCAAATACCGGGGCGGGAGTATAAATGAGCAGTTCTTC. Translated: CASKYRGGSINEQFF.

There are a few counts of this clone. The chain carries TRBV7-8 and TRBJ2-1; TRBD1 might be the D (6 bases). The CDR3 consists of 15 residues. In germline, CDR1 is SGHVS, CDR2 FQNEAQ. The V end was cut by 5 bases, the J end by 3 bases, with 14 bases between. CDR3 sequence: CASSPPPDSYNEQFF. CDR3 nucleotide sequence: TGTGCCAGCAGCCCCCCTCCGGACAGCTACAATGAGCAGTTCTTC.

The chain links TRBV6-5 to TRBJ2-7, with TRBD1 matching 8 bases. This CDR3 has 13 residues. The junction had 4 bases not matched to a gene; V was cut back by 5 bases and J by 4 bases. Germline V lookup: CDR1 MNHEY, CDR2 SVGAGI. In DNA form, the CDR3 reads TGTGCCAGCAGTCAGGGGGCGCTTTACGAGCAGTACTTC. Translating gives CASSQGALYEQYF.

The gene calls are TRBV6-5 and TRBJ2-1; 7 bases agree with TRBD2. The V and J ends lost 4 bases and 0 bases, in that order; junction bases with no gene match: 6. Germline CDR1 and CDR2: MNHEY and SVGAGI. This CDR3 comprises 16 residues. DNA for the CDR3: TGTGCCAGCAGTTTGCGAGCGGGGACCTCCTACAATGAGCAGTTCTTC. Encoded protein: CASSLRAGTSYNEQFF.

This clone was picked up a small number of times. The J gene is TRBJ1-1, the V gene TRBV7-9; D is possibly TRBD1 (5 bases). V dropped 1 base and J dropped 5 bases, with 11 bases sitting between them. This CDR3 comprises 14 residues. Per germline, CDR1 SEHNR and CDR2 FQNEAQ (reference sequence). The CDR3 region has the DNA TGTGCCAGCAGCTTAGAGAGGGGAGGGACTGAAGCTTTCTTT. Encoded protein: CASSLERGGTEAFF.

This chain uses TRBV30 with TRBJ2-7, with D perhaps matching TRBD2 (5 bases). Germline V gene sequence: CDR1 GTSNPN, CDR2 SVGIG (reference sequence). This CDR3 spans 13 amino acids. Trimming took off 4 bases at V and 4 bases at J, with 14 bases between the two ends. The CDR3 DNA reads TGTGCCTGGAAACGGACTGTCACTTACGAGCAGTACTTC. Its protein product is CAWKRTVTYEQYF.

This chain links TRBV7-2 with TRBJ2-1; 8 bases are a match to TRBD2. The CDR3 is 16 amino acids. The J segment lost 8 bases and the V segment lost 1 base, leaving 10 bases of the junction unmatched. Germline V lookup: CDR1 SGHTA, CDR2 FQGNSA. This CDR3 is CASSLGGSGGKYEQFF. The CDR3 nucleotides are TGTGCCAGCAGCTTAGGCGGGTCGGGGGGGAAGTATGAGCAGTTCTTC.